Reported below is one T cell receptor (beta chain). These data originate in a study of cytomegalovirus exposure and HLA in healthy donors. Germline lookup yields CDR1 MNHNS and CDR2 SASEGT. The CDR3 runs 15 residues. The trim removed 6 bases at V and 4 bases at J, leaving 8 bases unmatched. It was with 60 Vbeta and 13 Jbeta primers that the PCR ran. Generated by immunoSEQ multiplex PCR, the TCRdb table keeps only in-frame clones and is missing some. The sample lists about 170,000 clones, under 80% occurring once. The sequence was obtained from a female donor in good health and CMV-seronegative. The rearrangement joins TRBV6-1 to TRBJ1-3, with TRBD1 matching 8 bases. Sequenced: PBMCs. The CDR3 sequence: CASRSGTGEGNTIYF. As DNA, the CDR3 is TGTGCCAGCAGGTCCGGGACAGGAGAGGGAAACACCATATATTTT.